Presented here are 32 T cell receptor beta chains from one specimen sequenced in a study of cytomegalovirus exposure and HLA in healthy donors. The PCR employed 60 Vbeta primers together with 13 Jbeta primers. Sequenced by immunoSEQ multiplex PCR; TCRdb stores in-frame clones only, minus some. Found here are approximately 160,000 clones, 65% to 85% of them singletons; the top ten hold around 2.5%. What was sequenced was PBMCs. These TCRs come from a middle-aged woman in good health and CMV-seropositive.

This clone was counted only a few times. This chain joins TRBV10-1 and TRBJ2-2; D is unclear. The V gene lost 2 bases and the J gene lost 4 bases, with 11 bases spanning the gap. Germline V lookup: CDR1 WNHNN, CDR2 SYGVQD (reference sequence). The CDR3 runs 15 residues. The CDR3 sequence: CASSENLGATGELFF. CDR3 in DNA: TGCGCCAGCAGTGAGAACTTAGGAGCCACCGGGGAGCTGTTTTTT.

This rearrangement joins TRBV4-3 to TRBJ1-2; tentatively, D is TRBD1 (6 bases). The CDR3 sequence is 16 residues long. Germline V gene data show CDR1 as LGHNA and CDR2 as YSLEER. The V and J ends lost 0 bases and 4 bases respectively, with 15 bases between them. Here the CDR3 DNA reads TGCGCCAGCAGCCAAGATTGGGTAGGGGGGGTCTATGGCTACACCTTC. Protein: CASSQDWVGGVYGYTF.

The chain uses TRBV13 and TRBJ2-5, with D perhaps TRBD2 (6 bases). V gave up 5 bases and J gave up 7 bases, with 14 bases separating them. The CDR3 totals 13 residues. Germline CDR1 is PRHDT and CDR2 is FYEKMQ (reference sequence). The CDR3 protein is CASSLGDGGTQYF. CDR3 nucleotides: TGTGCCAGCAGCCTCGGGGACGGGGGGACCCAGTACTTC.

The rearrangement uses TRBV7-2 and TRBJ2-3; D not certain. V lost 5 bases and J lost 4, with 10 bases in between. Germline V lookup: CDR1 SGHTA, CDR2 FQGNSA. CDR3 size: 13 residues. CDR3 sequence reads: CASSQRGADTQYF. As DNA, the CDR3 is TGTGCCAGCAGCCAGCGAGGAGCAGATACGCAGTATTTT.

The genes are TRBV21-1 and TRBJ2-6; the tabulated D call, TRBD2, remains unverified against the DNA. TRBV21-1 is a pseudogene. This CDR3 contains 13 residues. The CDR3 DNA sequence: TGTGCCAGTCAACTTAAGCGGGCCAACGTCCTGACTTTC. This gives the protein CASQLKRANVLTF.

The gene calls are TRBV5-1 and TRBJ2-1, with a tentative D call TRBD2 (6 bases). The CDR3 consists of 15 residues. The V end was cut by 0 bases, the J end by 2 bases, with 9 bases between. Germline V gene data show CDR1 as SGHRS and CDR2 as YFSETQ. The CDR3 sequence is CASSLGAGTYNEQFF. CDR3 nucleotides: TGCGCCAGCAGCTTGGGTGCGGGGACCTACAATGAGCAGTTCTTC.

This clone was seen more than once but under ten times. The J gene is TRBJ2-2, the V gene TRBV6-5; D is possibly TRBD1 (6 bases). Germline V gene data show CDR1 as MNHEY and CDR2 as SVGAGI. This CDR3 has 15 amino acids. The V and J ends lost 2 bases and 0 bases respectively, with 7 bases between them. CDR3 in amino acids: CASSYQGTNTGELFF. CDR3 coding DNA: TGTGCCAGCAGTTACCAGGGGACGAACACCGGGGAGCTGTTTTTT.

J is TRBJ2-5 and V is TRBV7-8; a weak D match, TRBD2 (6 bases). The DNA end is more similar to TRBJ2-7, so the J call may be wrong. The germline V gene has CDR1 SGHVS and CDR2 FQNEAQ. This CDR3 is 15 amino acids long. Here the CDR3 DNA reads TGTGCCAGTTCCAACCGGGAGTGGAGCTCCTACGAGCAGTACTTC. The encoded protein is CASSNREWSSYEQYF.

The chain combines TRBV5-4 with TRBJ1-4; D may be TRBD1 (5 bases). CDR3 length equals 15 residues. V dropped 1 base and J dropped 6 bases, with 13 bases sitting between them. Germline V gene sequence: CDR1 SGHNT, CDR2 YYREEE (reference sequence). This chain's CDR3 is CASSLQGVADEKLFF. The CDR3 nucleotides are TGTGCCAGCAGCTTGCAAGGGGTGGCTGATGAAAAACTGTTTTTT.

The rearrangement joins TRBV29-1 to TRBJ2-3; 15 bases are a match to TRBD2. CDR3 length equals 16 residues. V dropped 6 bases and J dropped 4; count of bases not matched to a gene: 8. The V gene's germline CDR1 is SQVTM and CDR2 ANQGSEA. The CDR3 DNA reads as TGCAGCGTAGAGGGACTAGCGGGGGGCCGGGCAGATACGCAGTATTTT. Translated, it gives CSVEGLAGGRADTQYF.

The chain combines TRBV28 with TRBJ2-1, with TRBD2 identical over 8 bases. The CDR3 loop spans 17 amino acids. The germline CDR1 and CDR2 sequences are MDHEN and SYDVKM. With V trimmed by 5 bases and J by 1 base, 10 bases remained unmatched. The CDR3 here is CASSLSSGGPSYNEQFF. The CDR3 DNA reads TGTGCCAGCAGTCTTTCGAGCGGGGGACCGTCCTACAATGAGCAGTTCTTC. Full variable domain (outside the CDR3, taken from reference TRBV28 and TRBJ2-1): DVKVTQSSRYLVKRTGEKVFLECVQDMDHENMFWYRQDPGLGLRLIYFSYDVKMKEKGDIPEGYSVSREKKERFSLILESASTNQTSMYLCASSLSSGGPSYNEQFFGPGTRLTVL.

The sample holds a few counts of this clone. This rearrangement joins TRBV5-1 to TRBJ2-3; D is unclear. CDR1 is SGHRS, CDR2 YFSETQ, per germline. The CDR3 has 13 amino acids. Trimming removed 3 bases from V and 0 bases from J, with 5 bases in between. The CDR3 spells CASSSTSTDTQYF. The CDR3 nucleotides read TGCGCCAGCAGCTCGACTAGCACAGATACGCAGTATTTT.

This chain links TRBV6-5 with TRBJ2-5; 14 bases are shared with TRBD2. Germline-derived CDR1 and CDR2 are MNHEY and SVGAGI. Losses at the gene ends were 5 bases for V and 5 bases for J; bases not matched to a gene: 4. The CDR3 runs 15 residues. CDR3 sequence: CASSGTSGGRETQYF. As DNA, the CDR3 is TGTGCCAGCAGTGGGACTAGCGGGGGCCGGGAGACCCAGTACTTC.

This clone was seen just once. V gene TRBV4-3 combines with J gene TRBJ1-1; a weak D match, TRBD1 (5 bases). The CDR3 contains 15 residues. V was pared by 2 bases and J by 2 bases, with 12 bases between. CDR1 LGHNA and CDR2 YSLEER come from the germline V gene. CDR3 nucleotide sequence: TGCGCCAGCAGCCAATCAGGGAATGGTAACACTGAAGCTTTCTTT. Protein sequence: CASSQSGNGNTEAFF.

The chain joins TRBV9 to TRBJ1-1, with no clear D. This CDR3 comprises 13 residues. V was pared by 4 bases and J by 5 bases, with 12 bases between. The germline CDR1 and CDR2 sequences are SGDLS and YYNGEE. CDR3 coding DNA: TGTGCCAGCAGCCCAAGCCCGGGGACTGAAGCTTTCTTT. Its protein product is CASSPSPGTEAFF.

The chain is built from TRBV28 and TRBJ2-1, with D tentatively TRBD1 (6 bases). The CDR3 is 16 residues long. CDR1 is MDHEN and CDR2 is SYDVKM in the germline V gene. The germline V and J ends were trimmed by 4 bases and 4 bases, with 17 bases remaining between them. In DNA, the CDR3 is TGTGCCAGCAGTTCCCCAGCCAGAACAGGGTACAATGAGCAGTTCTTC. Translated, it gives CASSSPARTGYNEQFF.

The chain carries TRBV6-1 and TRBJ2-6; TRBD1 might be the D (5 bases). The CDR3 totals 20 residues. The V end was cut by 0 bases, the J end by 0 bases, with 18 bases between. Germline V gene sequence: CDR1 MNHNS, CDR2 SASEGT. CDR3 residues: CASSEAPGSIGFSGANVLTF. For the CDR3, the DNA is TGTGCCAGCAGTGAAGCTCCAGGGTCTATTGGATTCTCTGGGGCCAACGTCCTGACTTTC.

The CDR3 nucleotides read TGTGCCAGCAGTGCGACGGGGTATGGCTACACCTTC. It yields the protein CASSATGYGYTF. The J gene is TRBJ1-2, the V gene TRBV25-1, with D uncertain. This CDR3 has 12 residues. Germline loops: CDR1 MGHDK, CDR2 SYGVNS. V lost 4 bases to trimming and J lost 5 bases, with 8 bases between them.

J is TRBJ2-3 and V is TRBV6-6; 7 bases map to TRBD1. Germline V lookup: CDR1 MNHNY, CDR2 SVGAGI (reference sequence). This CDR3 contains 16 residues. With V trimmed by 5 bases and J by 0 bases, 8 bases remained unmatched. The DNA for the CDR3 is TGTGCCAGCAGTCCCGGGACAGCCAAAAGCACAGATACGCAGTATTTT. Amino acids: CASSPGTAKSTDTQYF.

This clone is a singleton in its sample. The V call is TRBV27, the J call TRBJ2-7; TRBD2 agrees at 11 bases. This CDR3 comprises 14 residues. J gave up 12 bases and V 7 bases, and 14 bases lay outside the gene matches. Germline V gene sequence: CDR1 MNHEY, CDR2 SMNVEV (reference sequence). The CDR3 DNA is TGTGCCAGCATGGGGGATACTAGCGGGAGTTTGATGTACTTC. As protein: CASMGDTSGSLMYF.

This clone was counted only a few times. The chain carries TRBV6-1 and TRBJ1-1, with D maybe TRBD1 (6 bases). Germline CDR1 is MNHNS and CDR2 is SASEGT. The CDR3 contains 14 residues. The V end was cut by 7 bases, the J end by 4 bases, with 16 bases between. CDR3 DNA: TGTGCCAGCACCCCCCCAGGGGAGGGCACTGAAGCTTTCTTT. Residues: CASTPPGEGTEAFF.

This chain uses TRBV5-4 with TRBJ1-2; D call uncertain. The CDR3 is 12 residues long. V dropped 2 bases and J dropped 8 bases, with 10 bases sitting between them. The germline CDR1 and CDR2 sequences are SGHNT and YYREEE (reference sequence). The CDR3 DNA reads TGTGCCAGCAGCTTAACATCCTGGGGCTACACCTTC. Its translation: CASSLTSWGYTF.

A few counts support this clone. The rearrangement joins TRBV7-8 to TRBJ2-1; TRBD2 matches at 13 bases. Germline V CDR1 and CDR2: SGHVS, FQNEAQ. Germline trimming cut 4 bases from V and 6 bases from J; bases unmatched to any gene: 6. The CDR3 extends over 16 amino acids. The CDR3 nucleotides read TGTGCCAGCAGCTATCGACTAGCGGGAGGCTTCAATGAGCAGTTCTTC. Amino acid sequence: CASSYRLAGGFNEQFF.

This clone appeared a few times. The chain has TRBV7-8 and TRBJ1-5, with 8 positions matching TRBD1. V dropped 4 bases and J dropped 4; count of bases not matched to a gene: 3. The CDR3 has 14 residues. CDR1 SGHVS and CDR2 FQNEAQ come from the germline V gene. This CDR3 is CASSWDRRNQPQHF. Written as DNA, the CDR3 is TGTGCCAGCAGCTGGGACAGGCGTAATCAGCCCCAGCATTTT.

The J gene is TRBJ1-2, the V gene TRBV5-6; D not resolved. Trimming removed 0 bases from V and 2 bases from J, with 5 bases in between. CDR3 length: 13 amino acids. Germline V gives CDR1 SGHDT, CDR2 YYEEEE. The CDR3 nucleotides read TGTGCCAGCAGCTTGGAACAGAACTATGGCTACACCTTC. Translated: CASSLEQNYGYTF.

This rearrangement joins TRBV9 to TRBJ1-1; D is unresolved. Germline loops: CDR1 SGDLS, CDR2 YYNGEE. The length of the CDR3 is 14 residues. V shed 0 bases and J shed 1 base, with 7 bases lying between them. The CDR3 DNA sequence: TGTGCCAGCAGCGTAGGGGGAGAGAACACTGAAGCTTTCTTT. This sequence encodes CASSVGGENTEAFF.

The CDR3 coding sequence is TGTGCCAGCAGCGTGAACAGGCAAGAGACCCAGTACTTC. The encoded protein is CASSVNRQETQYF. The chain combines TRBV9 with TRBJ2-5; D is perhaps TRBD1 (5 bases). The V gene's germline CDR1 is SGDLS and CDR2 YYNGEE. This CDR3 has 13 amino acids. Trimming shortened V by 2 bases and J by 2 bases, and 7 bases separated the two germline ends.

Only one count was recorded for this clone. Compared with germline, one end of the junction differs, possibly owing to a read error. The chain couples TRBV5-4 to TRBJ2-6; TRBD2 matches 14 bases. CDR3 length: 18 residues. Germline CDR1 is SGHNT and CDR2 is YYREEE (reference sequence). The CDR3 protein is CASSTGLAGEGGADVLTF. DNA for the CDR3: TGTGCCAGCAGCACGGGACTAGCGGGAGAGGGAGGGGCCGACGTCCTGACTTTC.

The chain recombines TRBV27 with TRBJ2-1, with 9 bases lining up with TRBD2. This CDR3 contains 15 residues. CDR1 is MNHEY, CDR2 SMNVEV, per germline (reference sequence). V was clipped by 6 bases and J by 5 bases; unmatched bases: 8. DNA for the CDR3: TGTGCCAGCAGCTTCATTGGCGGGGGGGACAATGAGCAGTTCTTC. The encoded protein is CASSFIGGGDNEQFF.

This clone was recorded once. CDR3 coding DNA: TGTGCCAGCAGCCGATTGGACAGGGAACTCTACGAGCAGTACTTC. It is translated as CASSRLDRELYEQYF. This rearrangement joins TRBV5-4 to TRBJ2-7; TRBD1 agrees at 8 bases. With V trimmed by 4 bases and J by 3 bases, 9 bases remained unmatched. In germline, CDR1 is SGHNT, CDR2 YYREEE (reference sequence). The CDR3 totals 15 residues.

CDR3 DNA sequence: TGTGCCAGCAGCTTAAACGTAGCGGCCGGCGGGTATACGCAGTATTTT. Translated, it gives CASSLNVAAGGYTQYF. The chain uses TRBV7-2 and TRBJ2-3; maybe TRBD2 (6 bases). The CDR3 totals 16 residues. V was pared by 2 bases and J by 7 bases, with 19 bases between. CDR1 and CDR2 (germline): SGHTA, FQGNSA. Full variable domain (missing parts from reference TRBV7-2 and TRBJ2-3): GAGVSQSPSNKVTEKGKDVELRCDPISGHTALYWYRQSLGQGLEFLIYFQGNSAPDKSGLPSDRFSAERTGGSVSTLTIQRTQQEDSAVYLCASSLNVAAGGYTQYFGPGTRLTVL.

V and J are TRBV11-2 and TRBJ2-1; D is ambiguous. V shed 8 bases and J shed 5 bases, with 16 bases lying between them. The CDR3 runs 14 residues. Germline V gene lookup returns CDR1 SGHAT and CDR2 FQNNGV. The CDR3 DNA is TGTGCCAGCGGGCTTATGAGTTCTGACAATGAGCAGTTCTTC. This encodes CASGLMSSDNEQFF.